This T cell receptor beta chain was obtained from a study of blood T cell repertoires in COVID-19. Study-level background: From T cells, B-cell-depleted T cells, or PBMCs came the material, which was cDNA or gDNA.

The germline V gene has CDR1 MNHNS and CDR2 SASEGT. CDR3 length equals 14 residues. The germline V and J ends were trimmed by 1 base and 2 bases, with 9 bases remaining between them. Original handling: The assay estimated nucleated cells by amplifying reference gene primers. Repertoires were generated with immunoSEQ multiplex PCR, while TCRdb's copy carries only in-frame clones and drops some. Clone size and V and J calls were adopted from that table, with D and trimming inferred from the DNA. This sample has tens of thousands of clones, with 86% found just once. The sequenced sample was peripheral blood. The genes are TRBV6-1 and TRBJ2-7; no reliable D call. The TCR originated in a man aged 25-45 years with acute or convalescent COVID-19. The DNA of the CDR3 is TGTGCCAGCAGTGAAGGCCCAGTACCCTACGAGCAGTACGTC. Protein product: CASSEGPVPYEQYV.